This is a list of T cell receptor beta chains from one sample in a study of blood T cells in healthy people across ages. Each CDR3 protein is one row after TCRdb ran MiXCR on the 5' RACE reads. The sample has roughly 2 million distinct CDR3 sequences, 49% seen once. Sequenced sample: blood. The receptors come from a woman aged 40 to 50 in good health. CDR3s leave out the opening cysteine and the closing phenylalanine or tryptophan.

j_call	v_call	cdr3_aa
TRBJ1-2	TRBV29-1	TTGGGLTNYGYT
TRBJ1-2	TRBV4-2	ASSQDVAEGYT
TRBJ1-2	TRBV3-1	ASSQGRGQGAYGYT
TRBJ2-3	TRBV6-2/TRBV6-3	ASPPLGGTSTDTQY
TRBJ2-5	TRBV7-2	ASSSGHAVGETQY
TRBJ2-5	TRBV5-1	ASSLGGTSGQETQY
TRBJ2-5	TRBV20-1	SAYTGGTGETQY
TRBJ2-3	TRBV12-3/TRBV12-4	ASSSRGVSGGAFTDTQY
TRBJ2-1	TRBV4-3	ASSQDGGSYNEQF
TRBJ2-7	TRBV7-8	ASSLGVSGQLTAYEQY
TRBJ1-1	TRBV20-1	SAREGATVRTEAF
TRBJ2-5	TRBV6-5	ASSSYDGTSGGAETQY
TRBJ2-5	TRBV10-3	AIRETGEETQY
TRBJ2-5	TRBV7-2	ASSPLDRALQETQY
TRBJ2-3	TRBV2	ASLSGASTDTQY
TRBJ2-7	TRBV7-9	ASSTQISADYEQY
TRBJ1-1	TRBV15	ATSIGGTEAF
TRBJ1-1	TRBV29-1	SAKDTEAF
TRBJ2-7	TRBV6-1	ASSDGRPGRDEQY
TRBJ2-5	TRBV20-1	SARGPSGGKETQY
TRBJ2-1	TRBV4-2	ASSQWTGTSGGAAPSKQF
TRBJ2-5	TRBV29-1	SVEIGQGETQY
TRBJ2-3	TRBV20-1	SATPGIVEADTQY
TRBJ2-7	TRBV15	ATSSALAQAYEQY
TRBJ2-4	TRBV2	ASRPRQSPAKNIQY
TRBJ2-3	TRBV3-1	ASSQVSGAGTDTQY
-	TRBV2	ASSEGGISYNEQY
TRBJ2-5	TRBV4-2	ASSQDPGASGGQETQY